This T cell receptor (beta chain) originates from a study of blood T cell repertoires in COVID-19. This CDR3 is 15 amino acids long. Trimming took 4 bases from V and 1 from J, leaving 11 bases between them. CDR1 is LGHNA, CDR2 YSLEER, per germline. Libraries were prepared by immunoSEQ multiplex PCR; TCRdb keeps only in-frame clonotypes and omits some of them. This table holds about 39,000 clones, 79% found once. This clone was recorded a few times. V and J are TRBV4-3 and TRBJ1-5; D is unclear. Sequenced sample: peripheral blood. The sequence was obtained from a man in his 70s with acute or convalescent COVID-19. CDR3 loop: CASSPGPGSNQPQHF. The CDR3 DNA reads as TGCGCCAGCAGCCCAGGCCCGGGGAGCAATCAGCCCCAGCATTTT.